Below are 21 T cell receptor beta chains sequenced from a single sample in a study of T cells in Graves' hyperthyroidism and ophthalmopathy. RNA transcripts served as the template for amplifying TCR beta CDR3 regions. Primed by the HTBI set, a first-round RT-PCR was run on the TCR CDR3. TCRdb itself ran the multiplex PCR reads through MiXCR, one entry per CDR3 protein. The sample shows fewer than 500,000 distinct CDR3 sequences, approximately 14% of them seen only once. The sequencing sample was made of blood. All receptors derive from a man between 18 and 35 years old with Graves' ophthalmopathy.

In this sample, this clonotype turned up many times. CDR3 bases: TGTGCCAGCAGCGAGACCCCAGGGACCGGCTACACCTTC. It yields the protein CASSETPGTGYTF. V is TRBV9 and J is TRBJ1-2; D possibly corresponds to TRBD1 (5 bases). The germline V gene encodes CDR1 SGDLS and CDR2 YYNGEE. The CDR3 is 13 residues long. Trimming removed 3 bases at V and 8 bases at J, with 14 bases between.

This clonotype was seen ten or more times. The genes are TRBV7-8 and TRBJ2-1; 10 positions agree with TRBD2. Germline values: CDR1 SGHVS, CDR2 FQNEAQ. J was trimmed by 3 bases and V by 1 base; bases with no gene match: 3. The CDR3 length is 16 residues. CDR3 amino acids: CASSLEPSGGYNEQFF. For the CDR3, the DNA is TGTGCCAGCAGCTTAGAACCTAGCGGGGGCTACAATGAGCAGTTCTTC.

This clonotype turned up a few times. Here the CDR3 DNA reads TGTGCCAGCAGCCCGACAAGGCAGGGGGCCGACGAGCAGTACTTC. This translates into CASSPTRQGADEQYF. J is TRBJ2-7 and V is TRBV7-9; the match to TRBD1 covers 8 bases. The CDR3 sequence is 15 residues long. Germline values: CDR1 SEHNR, CDR2 FQNEAQ (reference sequence). V was pared by 5 bases and J by 5 bases, with 11 bases of the junction left unmatched.

The chain joins TRBV7-2 to TRBJ2-5, with 7 bases lining up with TRBD2. This CDR3 is 15 amino acids long. Germline lookup yields CDR1 SGHTA and CDR2 FQGNSA. The trim removed 5 bases at V and 2 bases at J, leaving 8 bases unmatched. CDR3 protein: CASSLVRGTQETQYF. CDR3 coding DNA: TGTGCCAGCAGCCTCGTGCGGGGGACTCAAGAGACCCAGTACTTC.

This clonotype came up many times. The chain has TRBV20-1 and TRBJ1-2, with D unclear. This CDR3 comprises 15 residues. Germline loops: CDR1 DFQATT, CDR2 SNEGSKA (reference sequence). The V and J ends lost 0 bases and 4 bases respectively, with 15 bases between them. The DNA of the CDR3 is TGCAGTGCTAGAGATCACGGCAGGTTGAGCTATGGCTACACCTTC. Encoded protein: CSARDHGRLSYGYTF.

This clonotype was detected many times. This chain links TRBV5-1 with TRBJ1-1, with a tentative D call TRBD1 (5 bases). CDR3 length: 14 residues. Germline V gene data show CDR1 as SGHRS and CDR2 as YFSETQ. Trimming took 0 bases from V and 4 from J, leaving 10 bases between them. Here the CDR3 DNA reads TGCGCCAGCAGCTTGGTCCGGGGGGGCACTGAAGCTTTCTTT. Amino acids: CASSLVRGGTEAFF. Full variable domain (rest looked up from reference TRBV5-1 and TRBJ1-1): KAGVTQTPRYLIKTRGQQVTLSCSPISGHRSVSWYQQTPGQGLQFLFEYFSETQRNKGNFPGRFSGRQFSNSRSEMNVSTLELGDSALYLCASSLVRGGTEAFFGQGTRLTVV.

The V call is TRBV10-3, the J call TRBJ2-1; 14 nucleotides agree with TRBD2. Germline CDR1 is ENHRY and CDR2 is SYGVKD. This CDR3 has 15 residues. V lost 7 bases, J lost 9 bases, and 8 bases stayed unmatched. DNA for the CDR3: TGTGCCATCAAGTTGGGACTAGCGGGAGAACCTGAGCAGTTCTTC. Protein: CAIKLGLAGEPEQFF.

This clonotype was detected many times. This rearrangement joins TRBV18 to TRBJ1-5, with unresolved D. The V and J ends lost 4 bases and 4 bases respectively, with 8 bases between them. This CDR3 contains 13 residues. Germline V gives CDR1 KGHSH, CDR2 LQKENI. The CDR3 here is CASSHGWNQPQHF. DNA for the CDR3: TGTGCCAGCTCACATGGGTGGAATCAGCCCCAGCATTTT.

The chain has TRBV6-1 and TRBJ2-1, with 10 bases that match TRBD1. After removal of 6 bases from V and 10 bases from J, the junction contained 9 bases not matched to a gene. This CDR3 spans 14 amino acids. In germline, CDR1 is MNHNS, CDR2 SASEGT. The CDR3, as DNA: TGTGCCAGCAGCCCCGGGACAGGGGAGAGCGAGCAGTTCTTC. Encoded protein: CASSPGTGESEQFF.

The chain's CDR3 is CASSRDRGPYGYTF. The DNA for the CDR3 is TGTGCCAGCAGTCGGGACAGGGGGCCCTATGGCTACACCTTC. The chain is built from TRBV6-1 and TRBJ1-2; 12 bases fit TRBD1. V lost 5 bases and J lost 4; bases outside the gene matches: 2. Germline V lookup: CDR1 MNHNS, CDR2 SASEGT. CDR3 size: 14 residues.

This chain connects TRBV27 to TRBJ2-2, with 7 bases that match TRBD2. The germline CDR1 and CDR2 sequences are MNHEY and SMNVEV (reference sequence). The CDR3 length is 15 residues. The V and J ends lost 3 bases and 1 base, in that order; junction bases with no gene match: 2. The CDR3 spells CASSFTGGNTGELFF. The CDR3 coding sequence is TGTGCCAGCAGTTTTACGGGGGGGAACACCGGGGAGCTGTTTTTT.

This clonotype was seen many times. This sequence joins TRBV12-3 or TRBV12-4 and TRBJ1-2; TRBD1 agrees at 10 bases. CDR3 size: 16 residues. V gave up 5 bases and J gave up 4 bases; unmatched junction bases: 10. For the CDR3, the DNA is TGTGCCAGCAGTATTACCGGGACAGGGGACCTCTATGGCTACACCTTC. It encodes CASSITGTGDLYGYTF.

This clonotype was observed a few times. J is TRBJ2-5 and V is TRBV10-1, with a weak D call TRBD1 (6 bases). Germline V lookup: CDR1 WNHNN, CDR2 SYGVQD (reference sequence). V was trimmed by 0 bases and J by 1 base, leaving 15 bases between them. CDR3 size: 17 residues. In DNA, the CDR3 is TGCGCCAGCAGTGAGTCGCAAGGATGGGGGCTCCAAGAGACCCAGTACTTC. Protein: CASSESQGWGLQETQYF.

The table lists this clonotype with many counts. The chain combines TRBV6-1 with TRBJ2-7; D is unclear. Germline V gene lookup returns CDR1 MNHNS and CDR2 SASEGT. V lost 6 bases, J lost 0 bases, and 15 bases lay in between. The CDR3 is 15 amino acids. The CDR3 region is CASSKSNWISYEQYF. The CDR3 bases are TGTGCCAGCAGCAAGTCGAACTGGATCTCCTACGAGCAGTACTTC.

The rearrangement links TRBV7-9 to TRBJ2-1, with D perhaps matching TRBD1 (6 bases). Germline values: CDR1 SEHNR, CDR2 FQNEAQ (reference sequence). Trimming pared 4 bases from V and 0 bases from J, leaving 10 bases between. CDR3 length equals 15 residues. The CDR3 DNA reads TGTGCCAGCAGCTCGCGACAGGTCTCCTACAATGAGCAGTTCTTC. As protein: CASSSRQVSYNEQFF.

This clonotype came up many times. V gene TRBV11-3 combines with J gene TRBJ2-7, with a tentative D call TRBD1 (6 bases). The CDR3 contains 13 residues. Trimming removed 6 bases from V and 0 bases from J, with 9 bases in between. In germline, CDR1 is SGHNT, CDR2 YENEEA. CDR3 nucleotide sequence: TGTGCCAGCAGAACGACAGGCTCCTACGAGCAGTACTTC. It codes for CASRTTGSYEQYF. The full variable domain, completed using reference TRBV11-3 and TRBJ2-7, is EAGVVQSPRYKIIEKKQPVAFWCNPISGHNTLYWYLQNLGQGPELLIRYENEEAVDDSQLPKDRFSAERLKGVDSTLKIQPAELGDSAVYLCASRTTGSYEQYFGPGTRLTVT.

This clonotype has a count of ten or more. The chain employs TRBV12-3 or TRBV12-4 and TRBJ1-2; D remains unclear. The length of the CDR3 is 19 residues. V lost 2 bases to trimming and J lost 2 bases, with 24 bases between them. DNA for the CDR3: TGTGCCAGCAGTTTAAATCCAAACTCGGGCCAATCTAAAAACTATGGCTACACCTTC. This gives the protein CASSLNPNSGQSKNYGYTF.

The CDR3 bases are TGCGCCAGCAGCCAATTCCGGGACAGAACCTACGAGCAGTACTTC. Protein sequence: CASSQFRDRTYEQYF. The chain has TRBV4-1 and TRBJ2-7, with 7 positions matching TRBD1. J was trimmed by 2 bases and V by 2 bases; bases with no gene match: 6. Per the germline V gene, CDR1 is MGHRA and CDR2 is YSYEKL. The CDR3 contains 15 residues.

This clonotype appeared many times. The chain is built from TRBV12-3 or TRBV12-4 and TRBJ1-5; possibly TRBD1 for D (6 bases). Trimming cost V 3 bases and J 1 base, with 16 bases left between them. This CDR3 comprises 17 residues. The CDR3 loop reads CASSFPRGGGSNQPQHF. CDR3 coding DNA: TGTGCCAGCAGTTTCCCGCGGGGGGGGGGCAGCAATCAGCCCCAGCATTTT.

The J gene is TRBJ2-7, the V gene TRBV6-1, with D unclear. The germline gives CDR1 MNHNS, CDR2 SASEGT. This CDR3 comprises 15 residues. V was cut by 3 bases and J by 12 bases, with 24 bases left in between. The CDR3 loop is CASSEGITLPPPRYF. CDR3 DNA: TGTGCCAGCAGTGAGGGAATAACCCTGCCGCCGCCGCGGTACTTC.

This chain uses TRBV19 with TRBJ2-7; TRBD1 matches 11 bases. With 0 bases clipped from V and 6 bases from J, the junction kept 10 bases outside the gene matches. Germline V gives CDR1 LNHDA, CDR2 SQIVND (reference sequence). The CDR3 covers 17 residues. The CDR3 DNA reads as TGTGCCAGTAGTATAGACCCCGTGGACAGGGGGCTGGGCGAGCAGTACTTC. Translation: CASSIDPVDRGLGEQYF.